These 22 T cell receptor beta chains were sequenced from one sample in a study of regulatory T cells in long-lasting Graves disease. Investigators prepared the TCR beta libraries by applying iRepertoire HTBI primers and Arm-PCR of CDR3 regions. TCRdb reanalysed the multiplex PCR reads using MiXCR and keeps one entry per CDR3 protein. The sample carries about 470,000 distinct CDR3 sequences, 15% to 20% recorded once. Noted time point: newly diagnosed GD, antithyroid drugs for less than 3 months. PBMC RNA served as the TCR library source. These same records also appear under a second study, on T cells in Graves' hyperthyroidism and ophthalmopathy.

The sequencing used peripheral blood mononuclear cells (PBMCs), collected at new diagnosis, from a patient treated with antithyroid drugs. The origin of the receptors is a man between 40 and 49 years old with Graves disease.

J is TRBJ2-1 and V is TRBV29-1; 11 bases line up with TRBD2. The length of the CDR3 is 13 residues. V dropped 6 bases and J dropped 8; count of bases not matched to a gene: 6. The germline V gene has CDR1 SQVTM and CDR2 ANQGSEA. The CDR3 DNA follows: TGCAGCGTAACTAGCGGGAGCACCCATGAGCAGTTCTTC. Protein sequence: CSVTSGSTHEQFF.

This clonotype has just a few counts. J is TRBJ1-5 and V is TRBV6-1; D ambiguous. Trimming cost V 4 bases and J 0 bases, with 7 bases left between them. The CDR3 runs 14 residues. Per the germline V gene, CDR1 is MNHNS and CDR2 is SASEGT. The CDR3 DNA reads TGTGCCAGCAGTGTATGGGGTAGCAATCAGCCCCAGCATTTT. Translated, it gives CASSVWGSNQPQHF.

This clonotype has more than one count but fewer than ten. V usage is TRBV10-3 and J usage is TRBJ1-1; D is unclear. V was clipped by 5 bases and J by 1 base, with 2 bases between them. CDR3 length: 11 residues. Germline loops: CDR1 ENHRY, CDR2 SYGVKD. This CDR3 reads CAISWNTEAFF. The CDR3 DNA is TGTGCCATCAGTTGGAACACTGAAGCTTTCTTT.

The sample holds many counts of this clonotype. The CDR3 bases are TGCAGTGCTAGAGATCTTAGAGCGGGAGTGGGTGAGCAGTACTTC. It yields the protein CSARDLRAGVGEQYF. V usage is TRBV20-1 and J usage is TRBJ2-7; 8 bases line up with TRBD2. Germline V gene sequence: CDR1 DFQATT, CDR2 SNEGSKA (reference sequence). The V gene end was trimmed by 0 bases and the J gene end by 7 bases; junction bases not matched to a gene: 11. The CDR3 length is 15 residues.

Comments on this clonotype: A read error likely explains this, since a far larger clone differs by one base. This chain joins TRBV28 and TRBJ2-3; tentatively, D is TRBD1 or TRBD2 (5 bases each). Germline CDR1 MDHEN, CDR2 SYDVKM. This CDR3 is built from 14 residues. CDR3 loop: CASFRTPSTGTQYF. The CDR3 nucleotides are TGTGCCAGCTTTCGGACCCCTAGCACAGGTACGCAGTATTTT.

The chain combines TRBV6-1 with TRBJ1-4; D not resolved. V was cut by 1 base and J by 0 bases, with 6 bases left in between. Germline assignment: CDR1 MNHNS and CDR2 SASEGT. The CDR3 runs 15 residues. For the CDR3, the DNA is TGTGCCAGCAGTGAAGTTATTGCAACTAATGAAAAACTGTTTTTT. Its protein product is CASSEVIATNEKLFF.

At least ten counts were recorded for this clonotype. The chain couples TRBV6-1 to TRBJ2-5, with 13 bases matching TRBD2. Trimming took 2 bases from V and 5 from J; bases not matched to a gene: 8. Germline V CDR1 and CDR2: MNHNS, SASEGT. The CDR3 spans 17 residues. For the CDR3, the DNA is TGTGCCAGCAGTGAATTAGGACTAGCGGGAGCGGGGGAGACCCAGTACTTC. Protein: CASSELGLAGAGETQYF.

In this sample, this clonotype turned up a few times. The genes are TRBV28 and TRBJ1-4; possible D gene TRBD1, 5 bases. The V end lost 2 bases, the J end lost 5 bases, and 15 bases lay between the germline ends. This CDR3 is 16 amino acids long. The germline V gene has CDR1 MDHEN and CDR2 SYDVKM. The DNA of the CDR3 is TGTGCCAGCAGTTTAACGTCCGGGGGTGGGAATGAAAAACTGTTTTTT. Amino acids: CASSLTSGGGNEKLFF. The full variable domain, completed using reference TRBV28 and TRBJ1-4, is DVKVTQSSRYLVKRTGEKVFLECVQDMDHENMFWYRQDPGLGLRLIYFSYDVKMKEKGDIPEGYSVSREKKERFSLILESASTNQTSMYLCASSLTSGGGNEKLFFGSGTQLSVL.

This clonotype appeared a few times. The chain joins TRBV20-1 to TRBJ2-7, with 12 bases that match TRBD2. Germline V gene lookup returns CDR1 DFQATT and CDR2 SNEGSKA (reference sequence). With 1 base clipped from V and 4 bases from J, the junction kept 11 bases outside the gene matches. The CDR3 consists of 17 residues. CDR3 sequence reads: CSARGLAGGSPNYEQYF. CDR3 bases: TGCAGTGCTAGAGGTCTAGCGGGAGGGAGCCCGAATTACGAGCAGTACTTC.

This clonotype was recorded many times. The chain employs TRBV11-2 and TRBJ2-1, with no clear D. The V gene's germline CDR1 is SGHAT and CDR2 FQNNGV. V was cut by 5 bases and J by 9 bases, with 11 bases left in between. The CDR3 contains 12 residues. DNA of the CDR3: TGTGCCAGCAGCCTGATTAACGGTGAGCAGTTCTTC. Its translation is CASSLINGEQFF.

In this sample, this clonotype turned up many times. The chain recombines TRBV12-3 or TRBV12-4 with TRBJ1-2; TRBD1 matches 9 bases. The V segment lost 5 bases and the J segment 4 bases; nucleotides outside the gene matches: 11. The CDR3 spans 16 residues. CDR3 loop: CASSGRTGAISYGYTF. DNA for the CDR3: TGTGCCAGCAGTGGCAGGACAGGGGCGATAAGCTATGGCTACACCTTC.

This clonotype was seen repeatedly, ten times or more. The chain uses TRBV20-1 and TRBJ2-5; no clear D gene. CDR3 length: 13 amino acids. The germline V gene has CDR1 DFQATT and CDR2 SNEGSKA (reference sequence). Trimming took off 6 bases at V and 1 base at J, with 12 bases between the two ends. CDR3: CSAPAEGQETQYF. Written as DNA, the CDR3 is TGCAGTGCACCCGCGGAAGGCCAAGAGACCCAGTACTTC.

This clonotype has a count of ten or more. As DNA, the CDR3 is TGTGCCAGCATTCTGGAGGGGGCCATCTATGGCTACACCTTC. Its protein product is CASILEGAIYGYTF. The chain couples TRBV6-2 or TRBV6-3 to TRBJ1-2; 7 bases line up with TRBD1. Germline CDR1 MNHEY, CDR2 SVGEGT. Trimming at V came to 7 bases and at J to 4 bases, leaving 9 bases not matched to a gene. This CDR3 has 14 amino acids.

This clonotype was recorded many times. The chain is built from TRBV24-1 and TRBJ2-1, with 9 bases aligning to TRBD2. The CDR3 contains 17 residues. J gave up 0 bases and V 3 bases, and 5 bases lay outside the gene matches. Per the germline V gene, CDR1 is KGHDR and CDR2 is SFDVKD. The CDR3 spells CATSDRFSGSSYNEQFF. The CDR3 nucleotides read TGTGCCACCAGTGATCGATTTAGCGGGAGCTCCTACAATGAGCAGTTCTTC.

This clonotype was counted many times. This rearrangement joins TRBV13 to TRBJ2-1, with D tentatively TRBD2 (5 bases). The germline CDR1 and CDR2 sequences are PRHDT and FYEKMQ (reference sequence). The CDR3 contains 14 residues. V shed 5 bases and J shed 7 bases, with 15 bases lying between them. This CDR3 reads CASSTQRLSNEQFF. CDR3 sequence (DNA): TGTGCCAGCAGCACACAGCGGCTATCAAATGAGCAGTTCTTC.

Remarks on this clonotype: This probably arose from a read error, given a far larger clone one base away. J is TRBJ2-1 and V is TRBV11-2, with no clear D. Germline CDR1 is SGHAT and CDR2 is FQNNGV. Trimming removed 4 bases from V and 13 bases from J, with 14 bases in between. The CDR3 totals 12 residues. The CDR3 loop is CASSSSFETQFF. The DNA of the CDR3 is TGTGCCAGCAGCTCATCATTTGAGACCCAGTTCTTC.

This clonotype was counted a few times. This chain connects TRBV14 to TRBJ2-2; D uncertain. The CDR3 spans 13 residues. Germline CDR1 reads SGHDN; CDR2 reads FVKESK. Trimming removed 0 bases from V and 8 bases from J, with 7 bases in between. In nucleotides, the CDR3 is TGTGCCAGCAGCCAAGATCTCCGGGGGGAGCTGTTTTTT. This translates into CASSQDLRGELFF.

This clonotype has just a few counts. V gene TRBV28 combines with J gene TRBJ1-5, with 10 bases aligning to TRBD1. There are 15 residues in the CDR3. V lost 4 bases and J lost 5; bases outside the gene matches: 5. Germline V gives CDR1 MDHEN, CDR2 SYDVKM. CDR3 nucleotides: TGTGCCAGCAGTTGGGACAGGGGAGGATATCAGCCCCAGCATTTT. This gives the protein CASSWDRGGYQPQHF.

There are many counts of this clonotype. The J gene is TRBJ1-4, the V gene TRBV6-5; D might be TRBD1 (5 bases). Germline loops: CDR1 MNHEY, CDR2 SVGAGI. The CDR3 has 17 amino acids. The V gene lost 2 bases and the J gene lost 0 bases, with 13 bases spanning the gap. The CDR3 sequence: CASSYTPGTATNEKLFF. Here the CDR3 DNA reads TGTGCCAGCAGTTACACCCCGGGGACCGCAACTAATGAAAAACTGTTTTTT.

This clonotype was seen many times. The chain recombines TRBV20-1 with TRBJ2-5; D call uncertain. CDR3 length: 13 amino acids. Germline V gene sequence: CDR1 DFQATT, CDR2 SNEGSKA (reference sequence). Trimming removed 1 base from V and 4 bases from J, with 10 bases in between. CDR3 sequence (DNA): TGCAGTGCTAGAGCCCTCCCCGGAGAGACCCAGTACTTC. This gives the protein CSARALPGETQYF.

This clonotype was detected ten times or more. The V gene is TRBV5-1, the J gene TRBJ2-3, with 8 positions matching TRBD1. The CDR3 is made up of 15 amino acids. Losses at the gene ends were 6 bases for V and 1 base for J; bases not matched to a gene: 7. Germline CDR1 and CDR2: SGHRS and YFSETQ. CDR3 nucleotides: TGCGCCAGCACCTCTTTGACAGGGGGCACAGATACGCAGTATTTT. Translated: CASTSLTGGTDTQYF. The full variable domain, completed using reference TRBV5-1 and TRBJ2-3, is KAGVTQTPRYLIKTRGQQVTLSCSPISGHRSVSWYQQTPGQGLQFLFEYFSETQRNKGNFPGRFSGRQFSNSRSEMNVSTLELGDSALYLCASTSLTGGTDTQYFGPGTRLTVL.

This clonotype appeared many times. The rearrangement links TRBV20-1 to TRBJ2-5, with D possibly TRBD2 on 7 matching bases. This CDR3 has 13 residues. CDR1 is DFQATT and CDR2 is SNEGSKA in the germline V gene (reference sequence). The V end lost 5 bases, the J end lost 4 bases, and 14 bases lay between the germline ends. The DNA for the CDR3 is TGCAGTGCTTCAAGGGGGGGGCTAGAGACCCAGTACTTC. Amino acid sequence: CSASRGGLETQYF.